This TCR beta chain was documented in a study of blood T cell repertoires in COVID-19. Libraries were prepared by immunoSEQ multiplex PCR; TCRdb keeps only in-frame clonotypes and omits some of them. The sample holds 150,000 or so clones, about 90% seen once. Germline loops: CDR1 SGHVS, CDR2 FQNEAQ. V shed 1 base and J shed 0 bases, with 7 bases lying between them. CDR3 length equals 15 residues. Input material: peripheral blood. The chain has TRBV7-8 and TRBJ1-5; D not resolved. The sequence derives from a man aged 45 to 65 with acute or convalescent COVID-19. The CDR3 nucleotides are TGTGCCAGCAGCTTAGTTTTGTATAGCAATCAGCCCCAGCATTTT. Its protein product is CASSLVLYSNQPQHF.